This T cell receptor (beta chain) was found in a study of control samples from healthy donors and cancer patients. Profiling relied on immunoSEQ multiplex PCR, and the TCRdb table lists in-frame clones only, not all of them. The sample contains approximately 150,000 clones, about 89% of which appear only once. The ends lost 0 bases at V and 0 bases at J; junction bases unmatched: 3. Per germline, CDR1 SGHRS and CDR2 YFSETQ. This CDR3 is built from 16 residues. Sample: blood. The V and J genes are TRBV5-1 and TRBJ2-1; TRBD2 matches at 7 bases. The TCR sequence derives from a man younger than 30 in good health. CDR3 amino acids: CASSLGGLSSYNEQFF. CDR3 bases: TGCGCCAGCAGCTTGGGGGGACTAAGCTCCTACAATGAGCAGTTCTTC.